The rows below give T cell receptor beta chains drawn from one sample of a study of blood T cell repertoires in COVID-19. Produced via immunoSEQ multiplex PCR; TCRdb's table is partial and in-frame only. Seen here are 350,000 to 550,000 clones, 80% to 90% observed once, and the top ten hold around 1.1%. The sample comprised PBMCs or T cells enriched from blood (not recorded which). All receptors come from a man aged 25 to 40 who had recovered from COVID-19. CDR3s include the opening cysteine and the closing phenylalanine or tryptophan. The D gene is left open where the match is weak.

CDR3 protein | J gene | V gene | D gene
CASSLGVPMNTEAFF | TRBJ1-1 | TRBV7-9 | NA
CASSTPDRGAGELFF | TRBJ2-2 | TRBV5-6 | TRBD1
CATSETGGLLDEQYF | TRBJ2-7 | TRBV19 | TRBD1
CASSLDRGSYEQYF | TRBJ2-7 | TRBV5-6 | NA
CAWKDILINSPLHF | TRBJ1-6 | TRBV30 | NA
CAWSLAGEQYF | TRBJ2-7 | TRBV30 | NA
CATSHPGSGRTGELFF | TRBJ2-2 | TRBV15 | TRBD2
CASRGQGSEKLFF | TRBJ1-4 | TRBV19 | TRBD1
CASSSRWAGLNTGELFF | TRBJ2-2 | TRBV7-2 | NA
CASSFAGDTNVF | TRBJ2-1 | TRBV5-1 | NA
CASNPSAGEWQTQYF | TRBJ2-5 | TRBV6-5 | TRBD2
CASRPTSGRFEQYF | TRBJ2-7 | TRBV19 | TRBD2
CATSDSTGQGIEKLFF | TRBJ1-4 | TRBV24-1 | NA
CASSLRASGWTQYF | TRBJ2-5 | TRBV7-8 | NA
CAISGTSGTYEQYF | TRBJ2-7 | TRBV10-3 | TRBD2
CANQRDDYNEQFF | TRBJ2-1 | TRBV10-3 | TRBD2
CASPRASGDQETQYF | TRBJ2-5 | TRBV2 | TRBD2
CASSPYGSYNEQFF | TRBJ2-1 | TRBV9 | NA
CASRVGNTIYF | TRBJ1-3 | TRBV2 | NA
CASSQESAGSYGYTF | TRBJ1-2 | TRBV4-2 | NA
CASSRQGSTDTQYF | TRBJ2-3 | TRBV25-1 | NA
CASSLTGASPSGGYTF | TRBJ1-2 | TRBV7-9 | TRBD1
CASSLDLIGPGREETQYF | TRBJ2-5 | TRBV11-2 | TRBD2
CASSPMEIANSNQPQHF | TRBJ1-5 | TRBV18 | NA
CASSQWQGDTEAFF | TRBJ1-1 | TRBV3-1/TRBV3-2 | TRBD1
CAIAAGDQPQHF | TRBJ1-5 | TRBV6-5 | NA
CASSEEAGIASNYGYTF | TRBJ1-2 | TRBV6-1 | NA
CASSLVSSGRSSYEQYF | TRBJ2-7 | TRBV7-9 | TRBD2
CASSGGSSTYEQYF | TRBJ2-7 | TRBV7-2 | NA
CASSTDSYGYTF | TRBJ1-2 | TRBV28 | NA
CSASQAEQFF | TRBJ2-1 | TRBV20-1 | NA
CASSWGGMNTEAFF | TRBJ1-1 | TRBV5-5 | NA
CARNRTGPPAKNIQYF | TRBJ2-4 | TRBV27 | TRBD1
CASSHLADSSGANVLTF | TRBJ2-6 | TRBV19 | NA
CASSLGGTGPYGYTF | TRBJ1-2 | TRBV7-8 | NA
CASSFGEAEAFF | TRBJ1-1 | TRBV11-2 | NA
CASSGDRGLGGELFF | TRBJ2-2 | TRBV13 | TRBD1
CASSYPHYEQYF | TRBJ2-7 | TRBV6-2/TRBV6-3 | NA
CASSLTGAGNTIYF | TRBJ1-3 | TRBV6-5 | TRBD1